The TCR beta chain under discussion was sequenced for a study of T cells in localized non-small cell lung cancer. The data were produced by immunoSEQ multiplex PCR, yet TCRdb's version contains in-frame clones alone and is incomplete. This table holds fewer than 30,000 clones, 90% found once. V shed 3 bases and J shed 3 bases, with 12 bases lying between them. In germline, CDR1 is MDHEN, CDR2 SYDVKM. There are 15 residues in the CDR3. Points from the study as a whole: When the top 100 tumor clones were examined, a median roughly 62 of them also appeared in the adjacent lung, which was paired and uninvolved. Without multi-region sequencing, intratumor heterogeneity could not be excluded. Clonality of T cells reached its maximum in uninvolved adjacent lung, surpassing tumor.

On this clone itself: Its target is unknown.

The V call is TRBV28, the J call TRBJ1-5; possible D gene TRBD1, 6 bases. The clonotype comes from a woman aged 35-75 years with stage I lung adenocarcinoma. This specimen was peripheral blood, taken before any cancer treatment. CDR3 DNA: TGTGCCAGCAGTTTGCAAGCGGGACACAATCAGCCCCAGCATTTT. This sequence encodes CASSLQAGHNQPQHF.